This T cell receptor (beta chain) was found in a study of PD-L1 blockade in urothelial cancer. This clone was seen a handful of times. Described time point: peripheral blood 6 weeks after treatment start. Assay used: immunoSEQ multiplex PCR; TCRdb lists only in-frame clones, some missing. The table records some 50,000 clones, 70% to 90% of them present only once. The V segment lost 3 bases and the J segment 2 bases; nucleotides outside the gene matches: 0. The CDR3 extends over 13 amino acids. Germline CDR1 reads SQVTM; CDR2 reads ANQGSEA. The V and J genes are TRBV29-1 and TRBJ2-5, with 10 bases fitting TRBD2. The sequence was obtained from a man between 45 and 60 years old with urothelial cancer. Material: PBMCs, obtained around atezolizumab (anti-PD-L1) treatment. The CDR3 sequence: CSVEGLAQETQYF. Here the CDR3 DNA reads TGCAGCGTTGAGGGACTAGCGCAAGAGACCCAGTACTTC.